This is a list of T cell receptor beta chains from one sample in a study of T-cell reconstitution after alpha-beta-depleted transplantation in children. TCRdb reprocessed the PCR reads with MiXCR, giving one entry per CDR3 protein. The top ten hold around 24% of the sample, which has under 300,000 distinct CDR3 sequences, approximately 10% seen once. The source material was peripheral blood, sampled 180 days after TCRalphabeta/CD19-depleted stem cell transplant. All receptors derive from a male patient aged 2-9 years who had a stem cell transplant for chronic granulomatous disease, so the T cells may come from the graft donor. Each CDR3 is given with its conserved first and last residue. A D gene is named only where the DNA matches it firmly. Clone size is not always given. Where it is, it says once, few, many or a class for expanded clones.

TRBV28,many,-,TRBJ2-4,TGTGCCAGCAATAGCGGAGCCAAAAACATTCAGTACTTC,CASNSGAKNIQYF
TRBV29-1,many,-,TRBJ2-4,TGCAGCGCGGTCAGTGGGGGGGCAAACATTCAGTACTTC,CSAVSGGANIQYF
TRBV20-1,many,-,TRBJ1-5,TGCAGTGCTAGAGATATAGGCGGGGTAAAAGATCAGCCCCAGCATTTT,CSARDIGGVKDQPQHF
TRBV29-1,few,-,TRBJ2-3,TGCAGCGTTGGGCGGGCTAGCGCAGATACGCAGTATTTT,CSVGRASADTQYF
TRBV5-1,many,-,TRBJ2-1,TGCGCCAGCAGTGAGGGCGGGGCCGGGAATGAGCAGTTCTTC,CASSEGGAGNEQFF
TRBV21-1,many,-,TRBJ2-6,TGTGCCAGCAGCTCGTTCAGGGGGCGACCGACCTCTGGGGCCAACGTCCTGACTTTC,CASSSFRGRPTSGANVLTF
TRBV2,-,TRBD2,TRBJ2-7,TGTGCCAGCAGTATAGAGCGGGGGCCCTCCTACGAGCAGTACTTC,CASSIERGPSYEQYF
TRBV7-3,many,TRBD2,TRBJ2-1,TGTGCCACTAAGCCGGGACTAGCGGGTTTCAATGAGCAGTTCTTC,CATKPGLAGFNEQFF
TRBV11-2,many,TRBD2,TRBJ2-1,TGTGCCAGCAGCTACGCCGGGACTACCTCTGGGTTCTTC,CASSYAGTTSGFF
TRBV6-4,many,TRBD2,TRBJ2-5,TGTGCCAGCAGTGACTCTGGGAGGGCCGGGGTTCAAGAGACCCAGTACTTC,CASSDSGRAGVQETQYF
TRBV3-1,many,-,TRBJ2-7,TGTGCCAGCAGCCAAGATGGAGAGTGGGCCTACGAGCAGTACTTC,CASSQDGEWAYEQYF
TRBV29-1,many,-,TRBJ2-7,TGCAGCGGGGGTCAGCAGGGGACCTACGAGCAGTACTTC,CSGGQQGTYEQYF
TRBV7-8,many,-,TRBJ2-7,TGTGCCAGCAGCTTAAATCCAACAGGGCGGGAGCAGTACTTC,CASSLNPTGREQYF
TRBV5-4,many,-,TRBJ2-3,TGTGCCAGCAGCCAAGGACACCTTCGGGATACAGATACGCAGTATTTT,CASSQGHLRDTDTQYF
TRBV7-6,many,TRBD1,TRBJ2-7,TGTGCCAGCACCTTAGGGACAGGAGGCGAGCAGTACTTC,CASTLGTGGEQYF
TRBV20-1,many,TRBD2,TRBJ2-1,TGCAGTGCTAGAGATCCCCACTTCCGGGGGGGAGCCTACAATGAGCAGTTCTTC,CSARDPHFRGGAYNEQFF
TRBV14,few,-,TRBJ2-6,TGTGCCAGCAGCCAGCCGGGACGTCAGAGGGGGGGGGCCAACGTCCTGACTTTC,CASSQPGRQRGGANVLTF
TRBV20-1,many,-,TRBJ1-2,TGCAGTGCGGTGGCGGTGCTCGGAGGTGGCTACACCTTC,CSAVAVLGGGYTF
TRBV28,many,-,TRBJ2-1,TGTGCCAGCATCCGGGAACCAGCCTACAATGAGCAGTTCTTC,CASIREPAYNEQFF
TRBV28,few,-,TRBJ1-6,TGTGCCACTCGGGGGAGCTCCTATAATTCACCCCTCCACTTT,CATRGSSYNSPLHF
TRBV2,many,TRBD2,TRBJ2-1,TGTGCCAGTCAGCGGGAGAGGAATGAGCAGTTCTTC,CASQRERNEQFF
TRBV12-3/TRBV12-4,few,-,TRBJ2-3,TGTGCCATCTCGAGCCAGGCTAGCAGGCACACAGATACGCAGTATTTT,CAISSQASRHTDTQYF
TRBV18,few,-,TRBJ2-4,TGTGCCAGCTCACCACTTAACCCGGGACTAGCCAAAAACATTCAGTACTTC,CASSPLNPGLAKNIQYF
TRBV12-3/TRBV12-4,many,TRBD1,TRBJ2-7,TGTGCCAGCAGTCCCCGGACAGGGGACGAGCAGTACTTC,CASSPRTGDEQYF
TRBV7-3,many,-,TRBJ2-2,TGTGCCAGCAGCTTAAACACCGCGAACACCGGGGAGCTGTTTTTT,CASSLNTANTGELFF
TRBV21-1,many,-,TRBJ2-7,TGTGCCAGCAGCACGGTGCAAGCCTACGAGCAGTACTTC,CASSTVQAYEQYF
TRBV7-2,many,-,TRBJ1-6,TGTGCCAGCAGCTCCCGTCGGATAGCCTGGGATTCACCCCTCCACTTT,CASSSRRIAWDSPLHF
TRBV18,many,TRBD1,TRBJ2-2,TGTGCCAGCTCACCGCTGTCTGGGACAGGAATCGGGGAGCTGTTTTTT,CASSPLSGTGIGELFF
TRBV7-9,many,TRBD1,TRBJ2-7,TGTGCCAGCAGCTTAGAGGTCGGCAGGGGGCTACTCTACGAGCAGTACTTC,CASSLEVGRGLLYEQYF
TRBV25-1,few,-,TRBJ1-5,TGTGCCAGCAGTGATTCAGGGGTCTATCAGCCCCAGCATTTT,CASSDSGVYQPQHF
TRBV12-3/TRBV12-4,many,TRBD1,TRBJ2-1,TGTGCCAGCAGCCGGAACCTCCCGGGACAGATATACAATGAGCAGTTCTTC,CASSRNLPGQIYNEQFF
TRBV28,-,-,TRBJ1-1,TGTGCCAGCAGTCTTAGGGTTTCAGGGCGGCTGAACACTGAAGCTTTCTTT,CASSLRVSGRLNTEAFF
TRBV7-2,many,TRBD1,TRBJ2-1,TGTGCCAGCAGCGGGACAGGGTTTGACAATGAGCAGTTCTTC,CASSGTGFDNEQFF
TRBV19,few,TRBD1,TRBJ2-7,TGTGCCAGTAGTATACCCGGGACAGTCTCCTACGAGCAGTACTTC,CASSIPGTVSYEQYF
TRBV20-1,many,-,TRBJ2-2,TGCAGTGCGTCACAGGGTTACGGGGAGCTGTTTTTT,CSASQGYGELFF
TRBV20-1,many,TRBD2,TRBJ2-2,TGCAGTGCTAGTCGGAGCGGGATCATCACCGGGGAGCTGTTTTTT,CSASRSGIITGELFF
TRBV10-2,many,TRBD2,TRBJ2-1,TGCGCCAGCAGGCCGGGACTAGAATTACGGGAGCAGTTCTTC,CASRPGLELREQFF
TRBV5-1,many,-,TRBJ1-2,TGCGCCAGCAGCTTGGAGGGGGTGAATGGCTACACCTTC,CASSLEGVNGYTF
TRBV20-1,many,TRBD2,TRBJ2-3,TGCAGTGCTAGTATACTCGCGGGGGGAATGGATACGCAGTATTTT,CSASILAGGMDTQYF
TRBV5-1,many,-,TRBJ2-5,TGCGCCAGCAGCTTGGGGTCGGTCCAACCCAGTGCGGAGACCCAGTACTTC,CASSLGSVQPSAETQYF
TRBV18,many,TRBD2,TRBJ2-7,TGTGCCAGCTCGACCTCCAGCGGGACGAGCTCCTACGAGCAGTACTTC,CASSTSSGTSSYEQYF
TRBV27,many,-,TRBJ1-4,TGTGCCAGCAGTACCCCGGGACTGAGTAATGAAAAACTGTTTTTT,CASSTPGLSNEKLFF
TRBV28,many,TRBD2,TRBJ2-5,TGTGCCAGCAGTTTATGGGTACGGGGGGGGCGCGAGACCCAGTACTTC,CASSLWVRGGRETQYF
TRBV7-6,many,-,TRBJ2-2,TGTGCCAGCGGTTACGGGGAGCTGTTTTTT,CASGYGELFF
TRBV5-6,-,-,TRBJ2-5,TGTGCCAGCAGCTCAACAGCGGGCAGCCAAGAGACCCAGTACTTC,CASSSTAGSQETQYF
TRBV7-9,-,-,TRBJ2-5,TGTGCCAGCAGCTCGAGAGAGTACCAAGAGACCCAGTACTTC,CASSSREYQETQYF
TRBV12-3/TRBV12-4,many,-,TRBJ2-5,TGTGCCAGCAGATACCAATCCCCAGAGACCCAGTACTTC,CASRYQSPETQYF